The 21 T cell receptor beta chains given below trace back to one sample, sequenced in a study of T cells after yellow fever vaccination. Using its own MiXCR run on the 5' RACE reads, TCRdb lists one record per CDR3 protein. Of about 210,000 distinct CDR3 sequences listed, less than 3.5% are singletons. The sample in question was CD4+ T cells sorted from PBMCs, obtained 10 days after the yellow fever booster vaccination. These receptors originate from a man younger than 30 who received the YFV17D yellow fever vaccine.

The table lists this clonotype with a few counts. This rearrangement joins TRBV7-9 to TRBJ1-2; a possible D gene is TRBD1 (6 bases). Germline values: CDR1 SEHNR, CDR2 FQNEAQ (reference sequence). CDR3 length equals 11 residues. V lost 7 bases and J 9 bases, leaving 12 bases between the germline ends. The chain's CDR3 is CASMGAASYTF. In DNA, the CDR3 is TGTGCCAGCATGGGGGCGGCTAGCTACACCTTC.

This sequence joins TRBV5-1 and TRBJ2-5; D gene ambiguous. The V and J ends lost 3 bases and 1 base respectively, with 16 bases between them. From germline, CDR1 is SGHRS and CDR2 YFSETQ. This CDR3 has 16 residues. The CDR3: CASSWLPPKSQETQYF. The DNA of the CDR3 is TGCGCCAGCAGCTGGCTACCACCTAAATCCCAAGAGACCCAGTACTTC.

The sample holds a few counts of this clonotype. The V call is TRBV11-1, the J call TRBJ2-3; D might be TRBD2 (6 bases). Looked up from germline, CDR1 is SGHAT and CDR2 is FQDESV (reference sequence). V lost 8 bases and J lost 6, with 18 bases in between. This CDR3 comprises 14 residues. CDR3 in DNA: TGTGCCAGCGGACGAGGGGACTCCCGGGATACGCAGTATTTT. Its protein is CASGRGDSRDTQYF.

The CDR3 nucleotides are TGTGCCAGTAGTATAGACCTAGCTGTCGGGGCCAACGTCCTGACTTTC. This encodes CASSIDLAVGANVLTF. The V and J genes are TRBV19 and TRBJ2-6; TRBD2 is a possible D gene (5 bases). Germline V CDR1 and CDR2: LNHDA, SQIVND (reference sequence). V lost 0 bases and J lost 4, with 10 bases in between. This CDR3 has 16 residues. Variable domain in full (rest from reference TRBV19 and TRBJ2-6): DGGITQSPKYLFRKEGQNVTLSCEQNLNHDAMYWYRQDPGQGLRLIYYSQIVNDFQKGDIAEGYSVSREKKESFPLTVTSAQKNPTAFYLCASSIDLAVGANVLTFGAGSRLTVL.

This clonotype appeared many times. The V gene is TRBV12-5, the J gene TRBJ1-1, with D perhaps matching TRBD1 (5 bases). The germline V and J ends were trimmed by 2 bases and 9 bases, with 13 bases remaining between them. CDR1 and CDR2 (germline): LGHNT, FRNRAP. The CDR3 contains 13 residues. CDR3 amino acids: CASGLTQGFQAFF. The CDR3 DNA follows: TGTGCTAGTGGTTTGACCCAGGGATTTCAAGCTTTCTTT.

The V and J genes are TRBV20-1 and TRBJ1-5; D call uncertain. The CDR3 runs to 15 residues. With 1 base removed from V and 5 bases from J, the gap between germline ends came to 15 bases. CDR1 is DFQATT and CDR2 is SNEGSKA in the germline V gene (reference sequence). CDR3 in amino acids: CSARGEAGLYQPQHF. In nucleotides, the CDR3 is TGCAGTGCTAGAGGGGAAGCGGGGTTGTATCAGCCCCAGCATTTT.

A few counts support this clonotype. The chain carries TRBV7-9 and TRBJ2-6, with D uncertain. V was trimmed by 5 bases and J by 0 bases, leaving 8 bases between them. Per germline, CDR1 SEHNR and CDR2 FQNEAQ (reference sequence). The CDR3 is 15 residues long. The CDR3 DNA follows: TGTGCCAGCAGCCCCCTCGTCTCTGGGGCCAACGTCCTGACTTTC. It is translated as CASSPLVSGANVLTF.

With regard to this clonotype: This may come from a read error, since a much larger clone is one base off. The CDR3 protein is CASSYGWGAPLHF. As DNA, the CDR3 is TGTGCCAGCAGTTACGGCTGGGGGGCTCCCCTCCACTTT. The chain couples TRBV6-6 to TRBJ1-6; TRBD1 is a possible D gene (6 bases). Trimming took off 2 bases at V and 13 bases at J, with 12 bases between the two ends. Germline loops: CDR1 MNHNY, CDR2 SVGAGI (reference sequence). There are 13 residues in the CDR3.

The sample holds a few counts of this clonotype. The chain is built from TRBV7-2 and TRBJ2-3, with 11 bases that match TRBD2. The germline V gene encodes CDR1 SGHTA and CDR2 FQGNSA. The CDR3 is 15 residues long. After removal of 5 bases from V and 4 bases from J, the junction contained 5 bases not matched to a gene. CDR3 loop: CASSVSSGGSDTQYF. In nucleotides, the CDR3 is TGTGCCAGCAGCGTCTCTAGCGGGGGGTCAGATACGCAGTATTTT. Drawing the rest from reference TRBV7-2 and TRBJ2-3, the complete variable domain is GAGVSQSPSNKVTEKGKDVELRCDPISGHTALYWYRQSLGQGLEFLIYFQGNSAPDKSGLPSDRFSAERTGGSVSTLTIQRTQQEDSAVYLCASSVSSGGSDTQYFGPGTRLTVL.

V is TRBV6-2 or TRBV6-3 and J is TRBJ1-2; a weak D match, TRBD1 (5 bases). Per germline, CDR1 MNHEY and CDR2 SVGEGT. There are 15 residues in the CDR3. The V end was cut by 8 bases, the J end by 3 bases, with 19 bases between. For the CDR3, the DNA is TGTGCCAGCGCTAACTCCGCGGGGGAGCACTATGGCTACACCTTC. It translates to CASANSAGEHYGYTF.

This clonotype was found a few times. This chain uses TRBV5-1 with TRBJ2-5; D gene ambiguous. The CDR3 has 13 amino acids. Germline loops: CDR1 SGHRS, CDR2 YFSETQ. V lost 1 base to trimming and J lost 3 bases, with 7 bases between them. DNA of the CDR3: TGCGCCAGCAGCTTGAACGCCAAAGAGACCCAGTACTTC. Residues: CASSLNAKETQYF. The whole variable domain, remainder taken from reference TRBV5-1 and TRBJ2-5, is KAGVTQTPRYLIKTRGQQVTLSCSPISGHRSVSWYQQTPGQGLQFLFEYFSETQRNKGNFPGRFSGRQFSNSRSEMNVSTLELGDSALYLCASSLNAKETQYFGPGTRLLVL.

The gene calls are TRBV5-6 and TRBJ2-5; 7 bases map to TRBD2. CDR1 and CDR2 from the germline V gene are SGHDT and YYEEEE. This CDR3 contains 16 residues. Trimming took 4 bases from V and 1 from J; bases not matched to a gene: 10. CDR3 in amino acids: CASSLVLLAAQETQYF. The CDR3 coding sequence is TGTGCCAGCAGCCTGGTCCTGCTAGCGGCCCAAGAGACCCAGTACTTC.

The rearrangement uses TRBV5-1 and TRBJ2-1, with 9 bases fitting TRBD1. CDR1 and CDR2 from the germline V gene are SGHRS and YFSETQ. The CDR3 is 18 residues long. The trim removed 0 bases at V and 8 bases at J, leaving 15 bases unmatched. The CDR3 loop is CASSLGRTGESLGHEQFF. The CDR3 region has the DNA TGCGCCAGCAGCTTGGGGAGGACAGGGGAAAGTTTGGGACATGAGCAGTTCTTC. Filled out from reference TRBV5-1 and TRBJ2-1, the complete variable domain reads KAGVTQTPRYLIKTRGQQVTLSCSPISGHRSVSWYQQTPGQGLQFLFEYFSETQRNKGNFPGRFSGRQFSNSRSEMNVSTLELGDSALYLCASSLGRTGESLGHEQFFGPGTRLTVL.

The V gene is TRBV5-6, the J gene TRBJ1-4, with 9 bases lining up with TRBD1. V lost 5 bases to trimming and J lost 10 bases; unmatched junction nucleotides: 9. This CDR3 region has 14 residues. CDR1 is SGHDT and CDR2 is YYEEEE in the germline V gene. CDR3: CASSLQGAVGKLFF. CDR3 DNA: TGTGCCAGCAGTCTACAGGGGGCGGTTGGAAAACTGTTTTTT. The whole variable domain, remainder taken from reference TRBV5-6 and TRBJ1-4, is DAGVTQSPTHLIKTRGQQVTLRCSPKSGHDTVSWYQQALGQGPQFIFQYYEEEERQRGNFPDRFSGHQFPNYSSELNVNALLLGDSALYLCASSLQGAVGKLFFGSGTQLSVL.

The chain combines TRBV20-1 with TRBJ2-2; D may be TRBD1 (6 bases). The CDR3 runs 14 residues. CDR1 is DFQATT and CDR2 is SNEGSKA in the germline V gene (reference sequence). Trimming stripped 4 bases from V and 0 bases from J, with 9 bases between. CDR3 residues: CSATRQANTGELFF. The DNA of the CDR3 is TGCAGTGCTACCAGACAGGCGAACACCGGGGAGCTGTTTTTT.

This clonotype was counted ten times or more. The CDR3 sequence is CASTAPQGPYGYTF. The CDR3, as DNA: TGTGCCAGCACCGCCCCACAGGGGCCCTATGGCTACACCTTC. The gene calls are TRBV7-2 and TRBJ1-2; 7 bases align to TRBD1. This CDR3 has 14 residues. Germline CDR1 and CDR2: SGHTA and FQGNSA. Germline trimming cut 7 bases from V and 4 bases from J; bases unmatched to any gene: 9.

This clonotype was recorded many times. The chain employs TRBV12-3 or TRBV12-4 and TRBJ2-2, with 8 bases identical to TRBD1. The CDR3 totals 14 residues. After removal of 6 bases from V and 9 bases from J, the junction contained 9 bases not matched to a gene. CDR3 coding DNA: TGTGCCAGCAGACTCGGACAGGGAAGGCGGGAGCTGTTTTTT. Its translation: CASRLGQGRRELFF.

V gene TRBV5-1 combines with J gene TRBJ1-2; 7 bases agree with TRBD1. V gave up 1 base and J gave up 7 bases; unmatched junction bases: 7. The germline gives CDR1 SGHRS, CDR2 YFSETQ. The CDR3 contains 14 residues. The CDR3 sequence is CASSLWQGELGYTF. Here the CDR3 DNA reads TGCGCCAGCAGCTTGTGGCAGGGGGAACTTGGCTACACCTTC.

Ten or more counts support this clonotype. The gene calls are TRBV4-3 and TRBJ2-3; 7 bases match TRBD2. The ends lost 0 bases at V and 3 bases at J; junction bases unmatched: 6. CDR1 is LGHNA and CDR2 is YSLEER in the germline V gene. CDR3 length equals 16 residues. The CDR3 here is CASSQDGRGGTDTQYF. CDR3 DNA: TGCGCCAGCAGCCAAGATGGTCGGGGAGGGACAGATACGCAGTATTTT.

In its sample, this clonotype was seen once. This may stem from a read error, because a much larger clone lies one nucleotide away. The chain combines TRBV20-1 with TRBJ2-5; no firm D call. The end of the DNA fits TRBJ2-1 better, so the J call may be wrong. Germline values: CDR1 DFQATT, CDR2 SNEGSKA (reference sequence). The CDR3 runs 12 residues. CDR3 nucleotide sequence: TGCAGTGCTGGGGTGGGTATGGAGACCCAGTTCTTC. Protein product: CSAGVGMETQFF.

This clonotype was observed many times. In DNA, the CDR3 is TGCGCCAGCAGACGCGGACTAGCGGGGTTTGGTGCCGGGGAGCTGTTTTTT. It yields the protein CASRRGLAGFGAGELFF. This chain uses TRBV5-1 with TRBJ2-2; the match to TRBD2 covers 12 bases. Per the germline V gene, CDR1 is SGHRS and CDR2 is YFSETQ. This CDR3 comprises 17 residues. V lost 5 bases, J lost 6 bases, and 11 bases stayed unmatched.